The clone carrying this T cell receptor beta chain was seen only a few times. This sample was taken from a study of T cells after yellow fever vaccination. A process of 5'RACE template switching, which added a universal primer site and UMIs, was used to make TCR cDNA. Using its own MiXCR run on the 5' RACE reads, TCRdb lists one record per CDR3 protein. This sample has fewer than 450,000 distinct CDR3 sequences, with roughly 10% found just once. In germline, CDR1 is LNHDA, CDR2 SQIVND (reference sequence). This CDR3 is built from 13 residues. V lost 2 bases, J lost 6 bases, and 9 bases lay in between.

The specimen was PBMCs, collected on the day of the first yellow fever vaccination. J is TRBJ2-3 and V is TRBV19, with D perhaps TRBD1 (5 bases). The clonotype comes from a man younger than 30 who received the YFV17D yellow fever vaccine. The CDR3, as DNA: TGTGCCAGTAGTATAAGCAGGGTTGATACGCAGTATTTT. Its translation: CASSISRVDTQYF.